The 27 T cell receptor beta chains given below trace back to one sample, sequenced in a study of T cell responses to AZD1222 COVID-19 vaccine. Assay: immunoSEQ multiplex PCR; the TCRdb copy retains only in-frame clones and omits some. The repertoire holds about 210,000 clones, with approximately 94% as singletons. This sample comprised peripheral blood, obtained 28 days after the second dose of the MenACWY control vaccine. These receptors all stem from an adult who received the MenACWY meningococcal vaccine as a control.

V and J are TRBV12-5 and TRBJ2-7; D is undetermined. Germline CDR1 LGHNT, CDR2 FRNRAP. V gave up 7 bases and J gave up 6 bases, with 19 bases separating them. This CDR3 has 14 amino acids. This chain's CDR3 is CASDTPPPTSEQYF. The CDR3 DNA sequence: TGTGCTAGTGACACACCCCCCCCGACGAGCGAGCAGTACTTC.

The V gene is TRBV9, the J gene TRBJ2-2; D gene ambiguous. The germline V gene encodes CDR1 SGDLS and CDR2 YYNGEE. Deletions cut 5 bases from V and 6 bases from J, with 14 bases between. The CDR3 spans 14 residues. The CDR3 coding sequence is TGTGCCAGCAGTCGGAATCGGGTACCCGGGGAGCTGTTTTTT. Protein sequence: CASSRNRVPGELFF.

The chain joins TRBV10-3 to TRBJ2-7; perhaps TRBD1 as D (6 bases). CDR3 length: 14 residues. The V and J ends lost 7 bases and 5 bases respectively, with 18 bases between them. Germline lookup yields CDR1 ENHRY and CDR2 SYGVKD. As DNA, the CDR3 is TGTGCCATCACCGACCCTAACAGGGACCACGAGCAGTACTTC. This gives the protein CAITDPNRDHEQYF.

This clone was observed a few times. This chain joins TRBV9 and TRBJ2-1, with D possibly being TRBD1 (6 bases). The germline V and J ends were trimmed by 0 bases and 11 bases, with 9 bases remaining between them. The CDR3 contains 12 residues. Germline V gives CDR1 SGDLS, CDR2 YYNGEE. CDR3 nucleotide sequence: TGTGCCAGCAGCGTAGACCGGGACAAGCAGTTCTTC. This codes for CASSVDRDKQFF.

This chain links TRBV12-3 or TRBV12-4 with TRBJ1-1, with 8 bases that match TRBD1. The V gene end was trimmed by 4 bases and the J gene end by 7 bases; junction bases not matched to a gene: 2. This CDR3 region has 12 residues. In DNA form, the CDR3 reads TGTGCCAGCAGTTGGACAGGGCATGAAGCTTTCTTT. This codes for CASSWTGHEAFF.

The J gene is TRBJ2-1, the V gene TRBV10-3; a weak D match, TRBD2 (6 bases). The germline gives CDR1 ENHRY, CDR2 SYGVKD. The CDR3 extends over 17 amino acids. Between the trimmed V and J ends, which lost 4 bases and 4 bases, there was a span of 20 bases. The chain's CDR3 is CAISGGPSADQYNEQFF. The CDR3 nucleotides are TGTGCCATCAGTGGAGGGCCTAGCGCCGACCAATACAATGAGCAGTTCTTC.

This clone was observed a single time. Here the CDR3 DNA reads TGTGCCAGCACCCGAGACCTTAGCAATCAGCCCCAGCATTTT. Translation: CASTRDLSNQPQHF. This chain connects TRBV2 to TRBJ1-5; no firm D call. Trimming took off 7 bases at V and 0 bases at J, with 10 bases between the two ends. Germline values: CDR1 SNHLY, CDR2 FYNNEI. This CDR3 contains 14 residues.

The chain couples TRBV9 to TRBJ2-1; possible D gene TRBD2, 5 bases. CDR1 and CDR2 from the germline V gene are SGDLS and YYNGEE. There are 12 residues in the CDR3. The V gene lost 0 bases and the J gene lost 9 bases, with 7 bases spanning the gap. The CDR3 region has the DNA TGTGCCAGCAGCGTAGATGAGGGTGAGCAGTTCTTC. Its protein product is CASSVDEGEQFF.

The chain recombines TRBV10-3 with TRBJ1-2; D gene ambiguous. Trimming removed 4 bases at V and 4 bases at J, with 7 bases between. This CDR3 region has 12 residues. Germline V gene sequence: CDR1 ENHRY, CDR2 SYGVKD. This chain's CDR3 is CAISAEIYGYTF. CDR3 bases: TGTGCCATCAGTGCCGAGATCTATGGCTACACCTTC.

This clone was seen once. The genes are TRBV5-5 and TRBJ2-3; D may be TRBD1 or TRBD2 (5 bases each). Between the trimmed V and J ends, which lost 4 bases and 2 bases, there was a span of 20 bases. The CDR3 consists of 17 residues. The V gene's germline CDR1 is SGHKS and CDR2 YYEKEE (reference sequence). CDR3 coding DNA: TGTGCCAGCAGCGCCGAGCCGGGACGCTACTCCACAGATACGCAGTATTTT. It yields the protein CASSAEPGRYSTDTQYF.

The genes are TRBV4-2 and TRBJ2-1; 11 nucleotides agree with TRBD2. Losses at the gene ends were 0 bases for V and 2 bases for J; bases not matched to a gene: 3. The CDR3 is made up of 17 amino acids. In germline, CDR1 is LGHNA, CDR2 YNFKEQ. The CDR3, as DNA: TGTGCCAGCAGCCAAGATAGGGGACTAGCGGCCTACAATGAGCAGTTCTTC. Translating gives CASSQDRGLAAYNEQFF.

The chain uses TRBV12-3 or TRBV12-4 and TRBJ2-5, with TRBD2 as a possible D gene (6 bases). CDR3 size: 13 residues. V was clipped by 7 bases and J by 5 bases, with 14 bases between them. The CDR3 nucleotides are TGTGCCAGCACCCTATGGGGGGAGGAGACCCAGTACTTC. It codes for CASTLWGEETQYF.

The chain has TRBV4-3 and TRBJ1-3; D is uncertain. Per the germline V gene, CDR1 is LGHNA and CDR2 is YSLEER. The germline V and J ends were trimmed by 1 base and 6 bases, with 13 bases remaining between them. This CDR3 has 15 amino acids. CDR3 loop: CASSQVKESVNTIYF. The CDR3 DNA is TGCGCCAGCAGCCAAGTCAAGGAGTCGGTAAACACCATATATTTT.

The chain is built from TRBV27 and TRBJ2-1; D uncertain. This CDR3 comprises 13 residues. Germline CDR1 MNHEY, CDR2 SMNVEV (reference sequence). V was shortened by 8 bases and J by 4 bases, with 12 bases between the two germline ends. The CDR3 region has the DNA TGTGCCAGCGGCCTACGGTGGTACAATGAGCAGTTCTTC. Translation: CASGLRWYNEQFF.

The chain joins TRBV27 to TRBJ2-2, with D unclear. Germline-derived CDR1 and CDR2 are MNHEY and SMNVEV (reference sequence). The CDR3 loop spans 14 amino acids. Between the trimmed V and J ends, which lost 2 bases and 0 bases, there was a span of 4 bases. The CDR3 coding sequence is TGTGCCAGCAGTTTAGTGACGAACACCGGGGAGCTGTTTTTT. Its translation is CASSLVTNTGELFF.

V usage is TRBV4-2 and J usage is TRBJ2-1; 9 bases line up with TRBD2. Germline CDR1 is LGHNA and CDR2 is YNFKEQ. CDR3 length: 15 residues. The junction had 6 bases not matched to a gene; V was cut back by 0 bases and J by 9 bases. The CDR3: CASSQDRSGGTEQFF. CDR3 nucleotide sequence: TGTGCCAGCAGCCAAGATAGGAGCGGGGGGACTGAGCAGTTCTTC.

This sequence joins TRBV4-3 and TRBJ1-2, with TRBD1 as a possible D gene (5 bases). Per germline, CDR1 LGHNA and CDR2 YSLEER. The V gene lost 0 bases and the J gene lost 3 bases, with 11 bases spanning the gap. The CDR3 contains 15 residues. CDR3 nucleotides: TGCGCCAGCAGCCAAGAACGGGGGATGGACTATGGCTACACCTTC. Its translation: CASSQERGMDYGYTF.

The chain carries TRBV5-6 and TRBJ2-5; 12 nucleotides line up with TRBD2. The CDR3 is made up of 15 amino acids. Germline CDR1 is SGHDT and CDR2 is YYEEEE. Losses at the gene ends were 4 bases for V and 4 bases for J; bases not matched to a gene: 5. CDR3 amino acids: CASSDSGLAGETQYF. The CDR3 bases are TGTGCCAGCAGCGACTCGGGACTAGCGGGAGAGACCCAGTACTTC.

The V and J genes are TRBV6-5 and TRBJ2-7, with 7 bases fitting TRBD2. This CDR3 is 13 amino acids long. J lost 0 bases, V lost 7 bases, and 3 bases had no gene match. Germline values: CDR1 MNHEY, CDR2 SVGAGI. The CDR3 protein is CASTRGSSYEQYF. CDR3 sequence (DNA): TGTGCCAGCACCCGCGGGAGCTCCTACGAGCAGTACTTC.

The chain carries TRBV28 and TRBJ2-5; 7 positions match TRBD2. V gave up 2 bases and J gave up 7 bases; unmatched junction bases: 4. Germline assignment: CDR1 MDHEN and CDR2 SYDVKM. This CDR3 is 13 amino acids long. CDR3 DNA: TGTGCCAGCAGTTTAGCGGGAGAGTCGACCCAGTACTTC. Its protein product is CASSLAGESTQYF.

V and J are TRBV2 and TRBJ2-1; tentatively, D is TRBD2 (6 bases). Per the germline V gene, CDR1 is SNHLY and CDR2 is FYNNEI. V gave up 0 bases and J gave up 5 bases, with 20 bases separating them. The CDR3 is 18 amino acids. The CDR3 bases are TGTGCCAGCAGTGAAGCGCTTAGTACGGGAGTGGGGGACAATGAGCAGTTCTTC. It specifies CASSEALSTGVGDNEQFF.

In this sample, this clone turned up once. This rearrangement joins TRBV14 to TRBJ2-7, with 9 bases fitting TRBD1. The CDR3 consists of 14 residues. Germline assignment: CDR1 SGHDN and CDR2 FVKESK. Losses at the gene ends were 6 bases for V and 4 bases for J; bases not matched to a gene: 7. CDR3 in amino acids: CASSRDRAFYEQYF. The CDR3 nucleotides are TGTGCCAGCAGTAGGGACAGGGCCTTTTACGAGCAGTACTTC.

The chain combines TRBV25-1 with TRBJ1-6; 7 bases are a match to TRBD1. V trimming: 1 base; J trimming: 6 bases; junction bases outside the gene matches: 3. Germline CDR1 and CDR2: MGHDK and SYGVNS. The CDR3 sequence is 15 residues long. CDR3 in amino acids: CASSEWAGGNSPLHF. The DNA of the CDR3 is TGTGCCAGCAGTGAATGGGCAGGGGGTAATTCACCCCTCCACTTT.

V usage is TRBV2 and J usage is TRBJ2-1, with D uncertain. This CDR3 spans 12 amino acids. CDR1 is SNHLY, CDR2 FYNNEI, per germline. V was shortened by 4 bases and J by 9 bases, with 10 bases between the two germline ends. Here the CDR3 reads CASSASSGEQFF. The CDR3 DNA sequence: TGTGCCAGCAGTGCGAGCTCGGGTGAGCAGTTCTTC.

CDR3 coding DNA: TGTGCCACCCGATCCCGGCGGGAGCTCAATGAGCAGTTCTTC. Translating it yields CATRSRRELNEQFF. The rearrangement joins TRBV19 to TRBJ2-1, with 7 bases lining up with TRBD2. The CDR3 is 14 amino acids. The germline V gene has CDR1 LNHDA and CDR2 SQIVND (reference sequence). With V trimmed by 10 bases and J by 6 bases, 12 bases remained unmatched.

CDR3: CASREGQDPPYEQYF. The CDR3, as DNA: TGTGCCAGCAGGGAGGGACAGGATCCGCCCTACGAGCAGTACTTC. V usage is TRBV2 and J usage is TRBJ2-7; 8 positions match TRBD1. The CDR3 length is 15 residues. Germline V gene data show CDR1 as SNHLY and CDR2 as FYNNEI. J lost 2 bases, V lost 6 bases, and 9 bases had no gene match.

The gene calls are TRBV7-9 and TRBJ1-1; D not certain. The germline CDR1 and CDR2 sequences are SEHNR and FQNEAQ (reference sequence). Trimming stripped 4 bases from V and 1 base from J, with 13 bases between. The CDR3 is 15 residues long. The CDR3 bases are TGTGCCAGCAGCTCTAATCGGGCAGCGAACACTGAAGCTTTCTTT. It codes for CASSSNRAANTEAFF.